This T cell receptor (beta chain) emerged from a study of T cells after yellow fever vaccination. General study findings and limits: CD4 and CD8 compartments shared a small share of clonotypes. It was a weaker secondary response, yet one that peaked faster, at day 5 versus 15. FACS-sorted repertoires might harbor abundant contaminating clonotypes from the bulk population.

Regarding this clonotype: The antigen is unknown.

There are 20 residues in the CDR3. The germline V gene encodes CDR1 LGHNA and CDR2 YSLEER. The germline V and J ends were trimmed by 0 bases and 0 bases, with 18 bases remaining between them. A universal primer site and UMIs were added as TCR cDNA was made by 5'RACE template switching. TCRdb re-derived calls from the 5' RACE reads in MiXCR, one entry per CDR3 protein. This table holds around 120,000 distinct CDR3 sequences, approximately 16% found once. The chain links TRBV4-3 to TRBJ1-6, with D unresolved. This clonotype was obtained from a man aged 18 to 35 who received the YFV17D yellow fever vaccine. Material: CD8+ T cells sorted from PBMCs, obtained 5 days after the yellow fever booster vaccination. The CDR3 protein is CASSQDGGKGLSSYNSPLHF. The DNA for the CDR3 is TGCGCCAGCAGCCAAGACGGTGGGAAGGGCCTGAGCTCCTATAATTCACCCCTCCACTTT.